This TCR beta chain was identified in a study of T-cell reconstitution after alpha-beta-depleted transplantation in children (dated by TCRdb to 2015 to 2016). Broadly, across the study: T-cell immune reconstitution after TCRalphabeta/CD19-depleted allogeneic hematopoietic cell transplantation in children was quantitatively tracked in the study by means of TCR repertoire profiling. Overall study results and their limits: About two months after transplant, the apparently early recovery of alphabetaT-cell counts reportedly depended on just several hundred clones that had expanded rapidly and came from non-depleted graft cells. The high TCRbeta diversity at day 60 in some patients was ascribed to recipient T cells and intrathymic progenitors that had survived conditioning. Over subsequent months, a decline in hyperexpanded clone frequencies was noted, and after one year, T-cell counts and TCRbeta diversity were mostly ascribed to newly produced T cells.

In light of the paper, this sample's treatment or condition label describes: allogeneic hematopoietic cell transplantation with graft depleted of TCRalphabeta T cells and CD19 B cells. TCRalphabeta/CD19-depleted allogeneic hematopoietic cell grafts were given to the transplant recipients, all of whom were children. V trim: 5 bases; J trim: 5 bases; unmatched bases: 8. The CDR3, from cysteine to phenylalanine, totals 15 residues. The sequence is cut down to CDR3 DNA, 45 bases in frame from base 1. CDR1 SGHAT and CDR2 FQDESV are derived from the germline V gene (reference sequence). Receptor libraries were prepared by PCR. Sequencer: Illumina HiSeq 2500. TCR libraries were prepared with molecular barcoding, using unique molecular identifiers to normalize TCRbeta repertoire quantification. Using fastp at Q25 and MiXCR, TCRdb reprocessed the public reads and kept productive beta chains. Duplicate CDR3 protein sequences are folded into a single record with the most common DNA and genes. Counted in this sample were under 250,000 distinct CDR3 sequences; around a sixth of them appeared once. The biggest ten clones account for roughly two fifths of the sample.

This clonotype turned up a few times. The target of this receptor is not known. Base quality data are lacking; no much larger clone is found one base away. The receptor was derived from a male patient between 2 and 10 years old who had a stem cell transplant for acute lymphoblastic leukemia, so the T cells may come from the graft donor. The sequence links TRBV11-1 to TRBJ2-2; 7 middle bases align to TRBD1. The specimen was PBMCs, mostly from graft donor cells, collected 360 days after TCRalphabeta/CD19-depleted stem cell transplant. The CDR3: CASSKGTERTGELFF. The base sequence is TGTGCCAGCAGCAAAGGGACAGAGAGAACCGGGGAGCTGTTTTTT. The full variable domain, with segments outside the CDR3 supplied by the reference TRBV11-1 and TRBJ2-2 proteins, appears as EAEVAQSPRYKITEKSQAVAFWCDPISGHATLYWYRQILGQGPELLVQFQDESVVDDSQLPKDRFSAERLKGVDSTLKIQPAELGDSAMYLCASSKGTERTGELFFGEGSRLTVL.